This paragraph reports one T cell receptor (beta chain). What it recognizes is unknown. Study-wide findings and caveats: Tumor Tregs overlapped most with tumor, then blood, naive CD4+ cells. The larger cohort examined one V-J beta rearrangement, not whole repertoires. The TCR gene usage of tumor memory CD4+ T cells clustered together with blood and lymph node memory CD4+ cells and with lymph node naive CD4+ cells.

Tregs were sorted as CD4+CD25+CD127-/low cells. Per germline, CDR1 SGHRS and CDR2 YFSETQ. The J segment lost 0 bases and the V segment lost 4 bases, leaving 7 bases of the junction unmatched. The CDR3 extends over 15 amino acids. Semi-nested PCR with Nested Universal Primer A followed constant-region reverse priming of full-length variable regions. TCRdb redid the calling of the 5' RACE reads with MiXCR, one entry per CDR3 protein. Of approximately 58,000 distinct CDR3 sequences detected, approximately 26% appear once; the ten largest clones hold roughly 2.3%. Sample: tumor-infiltrating Tregs sorted from the breast tumor. The V gene is TRBV5-1, the J gene TRBJ2-7; TRBD1 matches at 7 bases. The clonotype originates from a female donor with breast cancer. This chain's CDR3 is CASSQTGLISYEQYF. CDR3 in DNA: TGCGCCAGCAGCCAGACAGGGCTTATCTCCTACGAGCAGTACTTC.